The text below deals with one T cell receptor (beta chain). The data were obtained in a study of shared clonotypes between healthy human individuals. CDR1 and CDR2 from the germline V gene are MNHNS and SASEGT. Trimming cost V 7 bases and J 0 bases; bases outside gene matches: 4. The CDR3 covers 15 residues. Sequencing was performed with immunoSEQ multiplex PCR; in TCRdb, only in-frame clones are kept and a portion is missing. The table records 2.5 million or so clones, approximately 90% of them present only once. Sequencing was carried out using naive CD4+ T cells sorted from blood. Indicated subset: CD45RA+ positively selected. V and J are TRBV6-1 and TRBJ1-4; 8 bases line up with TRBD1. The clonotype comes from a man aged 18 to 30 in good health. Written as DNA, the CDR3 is TGTGCCAGCAAGGACAGGGATTCAACTAATGAAAAACTGTTTTTT. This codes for CASKDRDSTNEKLFF.